This T cell receptor (beta chain) stems from a study of T cells in Graves' hyperthyroidism and ophthalmopathy (dated by TCRdb to between 2018 and 2021). Describing the broader study: Peripheral blood samples were taken at the time of initial diagnosis, prior to any treatment. To identify TCR V-J signatures that set the groups apart, the researchers used a discovery cohort of more than 95 patients, made up of some 41 with Graves' ophthalmopathy and about 59 with stable Graves' hyperthyroidism. An independent validation cohort of around 19 hyperthyroidism patients and over 15 patients who later progressed to ophthalmopathy tested prospective prediction of ophthalmopathy. The 85 to 100 discovery patients were randomly split 7:3 into training and test sets. In addition, the study compared T-cell repertoires in thyroid tissue and in blood from several Graves' hyperthyroidism patients. Following sampling, methimazole starting at 30 mg daily was given to hyperthyroidism patients, and high-dose intravenous methylprednisolone was given to ophthalmopathy patients. The paper reports TCR Vbeta CDR3 sequencing of over 130 peripheral blood samples: approximately 41 ophthalmopathy, fewer than 80 hyperthyroidism and approximately 17 progressor patients.

V and J are truncated by 2 bases and 5 bases respectively, leaving an intervening sequence of 10 bases. The CDR1 and CDR2 encoded by the germline V gene (reference sequence) are MNHEY and SMNVEV. From the cysteine up to the phenylalanine, the CDR3 has a length of 14 residues. Just the 42-base CDR3 DNA is kept, in frame starting at base 1. Study-wide findings and limitations: A model built on a 13 V-J signature distinguished ophthalmopathy from stable hyperthyroidism, reaching over 85% sensitivity and approximately 81% specificity in cross-validation and 80%/75% in testing. During validation, the model predicted progression to ophthalmopathy a median of approximately six months ahead of onset, with 60% to 71% sensitivity and around 73% specificity. Blood samples also contained most of the expanded thyroid clonotypes (frequency above 0.001), which suggests that blood repertoires may reflect thyroid immune responses. Sample size was not statistically predetermined, and investigators were not blinded to group allocation.

TCR beta CDR3 regions were amplified from RNA transcripts. The first round of RT-PCR for the TCR CDR3 was performed with the HTBI primer set and the Qiagen OneStep RT-PCR kit. Libraries were constructed in a second round of multiplex PCR, after which size selection and purification were carried out. Paired-end sequencing of the libraries was performed with 100 bp reads on an Illumina HiSeq2000. The original pipeline was this. SOAPnuke was used to process the raw data, throwing out any read that contained adapters or uncalled bases, had a mean Phred below 15, or lacked an exact constant-primer or identifier match. High-quality paired reads were merged with COPE v1.2.5, and unique nucleotide sequences were defined as clonotypes. Clonotypes were aligned to IMGT TRBV, TRBD and TRBJ reference segments using MiTCR v1.1. Analysis was restricted to V-J combinations with a frequency above 0.0001, which covered 98% to 99.2% of repertoires. The TCS score was defined as the ratio of F50 (clonal expansion) to E x V (chaos), calculated using BLOSUM62-based TCRdist between CDR3 peptides within each V-J. Welch's t-statistics and random forest reduced fewer than 550 V-J features to roughly 13, which were used in a naive Bayes classifier (R e1071). TCRdb reworked the public reads: Q25 trimming with fastp, MiXCR clone assembly, productive beta chains retained. One record per CDR3 amino acid sequence lists the most common genes and DNA. The V and J calls shown here were made by TCRdb, not taken from the authors' results. A total of approximately 380,000 distinct CDR3 sequences appear in this sample, less than 20% of them only once. The ten largest clones add up to about 38% of the sample.

Ophthalmopathy patients had moderately to severely active disease, with a Clinical Activity Score of 3 or more, a NOSPECS grade of 4 or more, and a disease duration of less than 3 months. The study excluded patients with uncontrolled infections, other autoimmune diseases, pregnancy or lactation. Clinical symptoms, serum thyroxine and TRAb, thyroid ultrasound, and orbital computed tomography formed the basis for the diagnoses. PBMCs were separated from 10 ml of fresh peripheral blood using Ficoll-Paque density gradient centrifugation. Total RNA was extracted with Trizol reagent, and quality was checked on an Agilent 2100 Bioanalyzer. This clonotype was observed at least ten times. It has no known antigen specificity. Nothing much larger sits one base from this clone, and base qualities are not available.

This clonotype was sampled from a man aged 18 to 35 with Graves' ophthalmopathy. The rearrangement combines TRBV27 with TRBJ1-5, with TRBD1 tentatively as D gene (5 bases match). What was sequenced was blood. The sequenced DNA: TGTGCCAGCAGTTTAAGGGGAGGGTATCAGCCCCAGCATTTT. This sequence encodes CASSLRGGYQPQHF.